This TCR beta chain was profiled in a study of T cell responses to AZD1222 COVID-19 vaccine. On the study more broadly: Analysis merged second doses at about 4 or about 12 weeks.

The CDR3 is 12 residues long. Looked up from germline, CDR1 is SGDLS and CDR2 is YYNGEE. V was clipped by 4 bases and J by 7 bases, with 8 bases between them. Concerning this clone itself: The antigen is not known.

Assay: immunoSEQ multiplex PCR; the TCRdb copy retains only in-frame clones and omits some. The sample records about 120,000 clones, approximately 85% being singletons. Study results and caveats: Variant regions that are unmutated are reportedly the target of nearly half of spike-specific TCRs.

The clonotype comes from an adult in good health. The chain uses TRBV9 and TRBJ1-4, with a possible D match to TRBD1 (5 bases). Specimen: peripheral blood, collected on day 0 of AZD1222 vaccination. CDR3 nucleotide sequence: TGTGCCAGCAGCCTTGACAGTGAAAAACTGTTTTTT. Residues: CASSLDSEKLFF.